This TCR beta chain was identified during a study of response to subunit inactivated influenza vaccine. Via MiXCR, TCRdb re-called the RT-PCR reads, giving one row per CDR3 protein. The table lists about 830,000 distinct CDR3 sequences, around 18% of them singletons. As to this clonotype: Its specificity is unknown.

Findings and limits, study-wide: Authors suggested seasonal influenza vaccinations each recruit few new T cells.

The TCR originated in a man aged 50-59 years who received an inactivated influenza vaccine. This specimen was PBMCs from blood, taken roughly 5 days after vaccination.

This chain's CDR3 is CASRPSSSGFSYNEQFF. Here the CDR3 DNA reads TGTGCCAGCAGGCCATCGTCTAGCGGGTTCTCCTACAATGAGCAGTTCTTC. The V and J genes are TRBV12-3 or TRBV12-4 and TRBJ2-1; 8 bases fit TRBD2. The ends lost 6 bases at V and 0 bases at J; junction bases unmatched: 10. This CDR3 is 17 amino acids long.